Only a few counts were recorded for the clone carrying this T cell receptor beta chain. Its matching antigen is unknown. The sequence runs out 3 residues before the end of the CDR3; the remainder is reconstructed from the germline J gene. This entry is derived from a study of T cell clonality in common variable immunodeficiency. The study, taken as a whole, reports: In common variable immunodeficiency, TCR beta chains reportedly carried fewer deletions and N-nucleotide insertions.

CDR1 and CDR2 (germline): KGHSH, LQKENI. The CDR3 runs 15 residues. The V end lost 2 bases, the J end lost 5 bases, and 16 bases lay between the germline ends. Generated by immunoSEQ multiplex PCR, the TCRdb table keeps only in-frame clones and is missing some. The sample shows around 17,000 clones, no singletons; the ten largest hold roughly 15%. The gene calls are TRBV18 and TRBJ2-7; D is uncertain. The sequence was collected from a human donor with common variable immunodeficiency. Sequencing was done on a sample of peripheral blood mononuclear cells. The CDR3 region is CASSPVPSEAHEQYF. The covered CDR3 bases are TGTGCCAGCTCACCAGTCCCTAGTGAGGCGCACGAG.